This T cell receptor (beta chain) was captured by sequencing in a study of control samples from healthy donors and cancer patients. Using immunoSEQ multiplex PCR, the repertoire was profiled, and TCRdb retains in-frame clones only, with some absent. Of roughly 74,000 clones in the sample, 90% to 95% are singletons; the top ten hold about 5%. This clone occurred a few times. CDR3 length: 14 residues. Germline V gene sequence: CDR1 SNHLY, CDR2 FYNNEI. Unmatched junction bases numbered 7, after V lost 10 bases and J lost 3 bases. The sequencing sample was made of blood. This rearrangement joins TRBV2 to TRBJ1-5; 9 nucleotides line up with TRBD1. This receptor was identified in a young woman in good health. For the CDR3, the DNA is TGTGCCAACAGGACAGGGGAGAACAATCAGCCCCAGCATTTT. Translation: CANRTGENNQPQHF.